This TCR beta chain was found in a study of graft-versus-host responses after intestinal transplantation. Study summary: Among the recipients, transplants were multivisceral, liver-intestinal, or isolated intestinal. All recipients got anti-thymocyte globulin induction, then tacrolimus and steroids for roughly three years. General study findings and limits: Recipient-marrow GvH clones were detected, some having first appeared in ileum or blood.

The repertoire was sequenced with immunoSEQ multiplex PCR; TCRdb's copy has only in-frame clones and lacks some. The table lists approximately 46,000 clones, about 81% of them singletons. Note on this clone: Its specificity is unknown. One end of the junction is discordant with germline, which a read error may explain.

CDR1 is KGHSH and CDR2 is LQKENI in the germline V gene. This CDR3 contains 14 residues. The receptor was isolated from a human donor who was the organ donor for an intestinal transplant. This specimen consisted of unstimulated CD4+ T cells sorted from spleen or lymph node cells, obtained before transplant. The chain recombines TRBV18 with TRBJ2-5; perhaps TRBD2 as D (5 bases). The chain's CDR3 is CASSPHPGQETQYF. CDR3 in DNA: TGTGCCAGCTCGCCACATCCGGGGCAAGAGACCCAGTACTTC.